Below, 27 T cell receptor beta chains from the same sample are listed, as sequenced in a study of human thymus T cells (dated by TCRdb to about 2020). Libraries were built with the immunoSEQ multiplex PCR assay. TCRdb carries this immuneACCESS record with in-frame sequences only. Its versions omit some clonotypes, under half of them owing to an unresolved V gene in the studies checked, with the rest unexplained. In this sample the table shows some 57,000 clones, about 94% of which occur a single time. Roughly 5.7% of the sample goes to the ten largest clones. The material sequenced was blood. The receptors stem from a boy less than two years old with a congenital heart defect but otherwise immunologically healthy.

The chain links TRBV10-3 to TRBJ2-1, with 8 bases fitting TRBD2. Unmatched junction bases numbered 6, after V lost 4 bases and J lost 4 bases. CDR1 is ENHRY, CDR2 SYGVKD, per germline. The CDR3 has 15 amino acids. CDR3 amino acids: CAISGTSGTYNEQFF. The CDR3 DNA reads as TGTGCCATCAGTGGTACTAGCGGAACTTACAATGAGCAGTTCTTC.

This CDR3 reads CASSLWDNNQPQHF. CDR3 DNA sequence: TGTGCCAGCAGTTTATGGGACAACAATCAGCCCCAGCATTTT. The V gene is TRBV28, the J gene TRBJ1-5, with TRBD1 as a possible D gene (5 bases). Germline lookup yields CDR1 MDHEN and CDR2 SYDVKM. The V end was cut by 0 bases, the J end by 3 bases, with 6 bases between. The CDR3 sequence is 14 residues long.

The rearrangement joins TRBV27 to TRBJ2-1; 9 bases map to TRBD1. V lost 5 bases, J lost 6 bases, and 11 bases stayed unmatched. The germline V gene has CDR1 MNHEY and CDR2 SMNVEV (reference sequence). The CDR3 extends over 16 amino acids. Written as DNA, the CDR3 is TGTGCCAGCAGTGGCCACCGGGACAGGGTGCTCAATGAGCAGTTCTTC. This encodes CASSGHRDRVLNEQFF.

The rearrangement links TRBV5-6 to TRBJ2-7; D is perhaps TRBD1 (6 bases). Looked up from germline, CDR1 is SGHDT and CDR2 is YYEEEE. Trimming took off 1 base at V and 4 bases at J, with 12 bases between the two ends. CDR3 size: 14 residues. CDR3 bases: TGTGCCAGCAGCTTGATTGACAGGAGTTACGAGCAGTACTTC. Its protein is CASSLIDRSYEQYF.

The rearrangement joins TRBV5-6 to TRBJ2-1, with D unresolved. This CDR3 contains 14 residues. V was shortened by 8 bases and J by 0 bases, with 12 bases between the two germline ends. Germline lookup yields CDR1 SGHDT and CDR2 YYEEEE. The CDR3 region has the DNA TGTGCCAGTCATCACTTCAGCTCCTACAATGAGCAGTTCTTC. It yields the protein CASHHFSSYNEQFF.

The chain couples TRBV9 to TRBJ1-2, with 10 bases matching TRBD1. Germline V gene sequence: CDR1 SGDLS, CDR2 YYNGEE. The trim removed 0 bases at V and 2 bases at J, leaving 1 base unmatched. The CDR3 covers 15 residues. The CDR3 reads CASSVGQGANYGYTF. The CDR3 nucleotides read TGTGCCAGCAGCGTAGGACAGGGGGCGAACTATGGCTACACCTTC.

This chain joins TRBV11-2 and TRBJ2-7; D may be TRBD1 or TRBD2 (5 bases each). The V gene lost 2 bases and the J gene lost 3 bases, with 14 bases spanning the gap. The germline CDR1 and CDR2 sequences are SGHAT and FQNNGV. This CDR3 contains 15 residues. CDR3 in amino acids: CASSLQWDDSYEQYF. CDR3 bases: TGTGCCAGCAGCTTACAATGGGACGATAGCTACGAGCAGTACTTC.

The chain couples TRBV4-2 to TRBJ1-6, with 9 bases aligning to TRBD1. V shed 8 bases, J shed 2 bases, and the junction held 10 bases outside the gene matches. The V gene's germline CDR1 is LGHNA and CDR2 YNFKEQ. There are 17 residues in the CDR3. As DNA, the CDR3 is TGTGCCAGCGGAACCACAGGGGGCATGACCTATAATTCACCCCTCCACTTT. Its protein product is CASGTTGGMTYNSPLHF.

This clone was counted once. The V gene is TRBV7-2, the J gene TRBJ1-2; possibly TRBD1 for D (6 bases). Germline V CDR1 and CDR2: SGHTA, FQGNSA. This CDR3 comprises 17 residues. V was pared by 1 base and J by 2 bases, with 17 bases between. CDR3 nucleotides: TGTGCCAGCAGCTTAGAAGGAGTGGCCCAGGGGAACTATGGCTACACCTTC. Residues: CASSLEGVAQGNYGYTF. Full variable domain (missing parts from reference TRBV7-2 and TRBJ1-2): GAGVSQSPSNKVTEKGKDVELRCDPISGHTALYWYRQSLGQGLEFLIYFQGNSAPDKSGLPSDRFSAERTGGSVSTLTIQRTQQEDSAVYLCASSLEGVAQGNYGYTFGSGTRLTVV.

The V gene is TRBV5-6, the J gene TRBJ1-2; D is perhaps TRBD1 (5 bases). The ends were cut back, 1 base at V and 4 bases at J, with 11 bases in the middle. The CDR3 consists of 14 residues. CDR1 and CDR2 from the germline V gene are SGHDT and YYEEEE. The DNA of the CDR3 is TGTGCCAGCAGCTTGCCAGGGTTGGGCTATGGCTACACCTTC. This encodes CASSLPGLGYGYTF.

The CDR3 DNA reads TGCGCCAGCAGCTTGCAGGGAGGCTCTGGAAACACCATATATTTT. Translated, it gives CASSLQGGSGNTIYF. The rearrangement joins TRBV5-1 to TRBJ1-3, with D perhaps TRBD1 (5 bases). The CDR3 contains 15 residues. CDR1 SGHRS and CDR2 YFSETQ come from the germline V gene. The germline V and J ends were trimmed by 1 base and 0 bases, with 8 bases remaining between them.

The CDR3 DNA follows: TGTGCCAGCAGTTGGAGTAGGTCCTACGAGCAGTACTTC. This codes for CASSWSRSYEQYF. The genes are TRBV27 and TRBJ2-7; no reliable D call. The CDR3 sequence is 13 residues long. The germline CDR1 and CDR2 sequences are MNHEY and SMNVEV (reference sequence). V lost 4 bases, J lost 1 base, and 8 bases lay in between.

CDR3 residues: CASSWGGIDTQYF. In DNA form, the CDR3 reads TGTGCCAGCAGCTGGGGGGGGATCGATACGCAGTATTTT. The V and J genes are TRBV5-4 and TRBJ2-3, with TRBD2 matching 7 bases. The CDR3 sequence is 13 residues long. The germline CDR1 and CDR2 sequences are SGHNT and YYREEE (reference sequence). V lost 3 bases, J lost 6 bases, and 4 bases stayed unmatched.

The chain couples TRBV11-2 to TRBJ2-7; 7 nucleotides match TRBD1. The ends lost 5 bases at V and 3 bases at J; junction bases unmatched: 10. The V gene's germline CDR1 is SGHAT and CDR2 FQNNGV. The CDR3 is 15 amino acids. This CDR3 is CASSHPRTGRYEQYF. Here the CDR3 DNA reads TGTGCCAGCAGCCATCCCAGGACAGGCCGCTACGAGCAGTACTTC.

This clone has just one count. The DNA of the CDR3 is TGTGCCAGCAGCCAACCACTCGGGAGAGCTGGGGCCAACGTCCTGACTTTC. It yields the protein CASSQPLGRAGANVLTF. The gene calls are TRBV5-4 and TRBJ2-6, with a weak D call TRBD2 (6 bases). The CDR3 is 17 residues long. Germline CDR1 reads SGHNT; CDR2 reads YYREEE (reference sequence). Trimming cost V 4 bases and J 2 bases, with 16 bases left between them.

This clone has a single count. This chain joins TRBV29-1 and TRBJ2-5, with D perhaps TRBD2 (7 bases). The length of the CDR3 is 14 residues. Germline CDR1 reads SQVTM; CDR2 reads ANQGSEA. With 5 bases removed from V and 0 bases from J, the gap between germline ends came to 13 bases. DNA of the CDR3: TGCAGCGTTCAGGGGAGGGGTTACCAAGAGACCCAGTACTTC. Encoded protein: CSVQGRGYQETQYF.

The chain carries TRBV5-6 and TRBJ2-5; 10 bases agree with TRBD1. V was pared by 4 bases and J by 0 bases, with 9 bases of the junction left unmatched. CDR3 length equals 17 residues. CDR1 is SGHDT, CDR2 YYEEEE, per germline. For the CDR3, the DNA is TGTGCCAGCAGCACGGGACAGGGGCCACGGTACCAAGAGACCCAGTACTTC. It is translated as CASSTGQGPRYQETQYF.

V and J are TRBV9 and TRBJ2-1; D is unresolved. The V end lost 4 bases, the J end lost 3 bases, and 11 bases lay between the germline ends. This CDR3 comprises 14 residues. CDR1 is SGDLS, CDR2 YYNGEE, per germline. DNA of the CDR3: TGTGCCAGCAGCCCCGGAGACAACTACAATGAGCAGTTCTTC. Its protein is CASSPGDNYNEQFF.

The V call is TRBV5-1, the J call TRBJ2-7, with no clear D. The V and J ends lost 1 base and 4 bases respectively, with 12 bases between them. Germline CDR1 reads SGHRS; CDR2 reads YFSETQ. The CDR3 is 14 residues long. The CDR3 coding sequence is TGCGCCAGCAGCTTGCCGGATAGGGTTTACGAGCAGTACTTC. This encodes CASSLPDRVYEQYF.

The DNA of the CDR3 is TGTGCCAGCAGCGCCACGGACTGGGGCTCTGGAAACACCATATATTTT. Translated: CASSATDWGSGNTIYF. The chain couples TRBV9 to TRBJ1-3; D is ambiguous. The CDR3 sequence is 16 residues long. With 3 bases removed from V and 0 bases from J, the gap between germline ends came to 13 bases. Germline lookup yields CDR1 SGDLS and CDR2 YYNGEE.

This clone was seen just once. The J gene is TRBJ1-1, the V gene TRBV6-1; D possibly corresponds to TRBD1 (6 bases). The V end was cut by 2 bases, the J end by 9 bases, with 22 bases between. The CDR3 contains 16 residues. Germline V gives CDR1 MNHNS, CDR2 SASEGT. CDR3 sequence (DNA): TGTGCCAGCAGTGAATTTATTATCGGGGGCAGTGGTAAAGCTTTCTTT. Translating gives CASSEFIIGGSGKAFF.

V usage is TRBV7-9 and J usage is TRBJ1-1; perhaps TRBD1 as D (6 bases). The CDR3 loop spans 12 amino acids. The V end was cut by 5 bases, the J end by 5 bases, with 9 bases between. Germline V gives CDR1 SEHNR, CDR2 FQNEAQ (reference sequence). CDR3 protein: CASSPRGTEAFF. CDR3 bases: TGTGCCAGCAGCCCCAGGGGTACTGAAGCTTTCTTT. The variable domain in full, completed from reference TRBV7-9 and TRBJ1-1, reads DTGVSQNPRHKITKRGQNVTFRCDPISEHNRLYWYRQTLGQGPEFLTYFQNEAQLEKSRLLSDRFSAERPKGSFSTLEIQRTEQGDSAMYLCASSPRGTEAFFGQGTRLTVV.

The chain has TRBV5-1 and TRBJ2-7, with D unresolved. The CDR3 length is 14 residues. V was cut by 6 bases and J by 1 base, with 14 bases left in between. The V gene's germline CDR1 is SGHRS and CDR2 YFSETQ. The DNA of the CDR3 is TGCGCCAGCAAGGTCAGTTGGGGTTCCTACGAGCAGTACTTC. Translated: CASKVSWGSYEQYF.

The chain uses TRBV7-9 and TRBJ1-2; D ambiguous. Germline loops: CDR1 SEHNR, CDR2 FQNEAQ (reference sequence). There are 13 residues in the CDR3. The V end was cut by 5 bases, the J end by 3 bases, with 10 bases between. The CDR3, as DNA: TGTGCCAGCAGCCCGATAGCGGACTATGGCTACACCTTC. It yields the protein CASSPIADYGYTF.

Written as DNA, the CDR3 is TGTGCCAGCAGCTTAAGCCCAGGGGGACCCCAAGAGACCCAGTACTTC. Amino acid sequence: CASSLSPGGPQETQYF. The chain is built from TRBV7-2 and TRBJ2-5; 7 bases line up with TRBD1. CDR1 and CDR2 (germline): SGHTA, FQGNSA. V lost 2 bases, J lost 1 base, and 7 bases stayed unmatched. The CDR3 has 16 amino acids.

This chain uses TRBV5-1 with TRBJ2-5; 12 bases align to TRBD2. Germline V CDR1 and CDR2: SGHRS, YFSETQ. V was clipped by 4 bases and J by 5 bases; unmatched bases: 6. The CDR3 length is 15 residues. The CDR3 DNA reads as TGCGCCAGCAGCGCAACCGGACTAGCGGGGGAGACCCAGTACTTC. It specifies CASSATGLAGETQYF.

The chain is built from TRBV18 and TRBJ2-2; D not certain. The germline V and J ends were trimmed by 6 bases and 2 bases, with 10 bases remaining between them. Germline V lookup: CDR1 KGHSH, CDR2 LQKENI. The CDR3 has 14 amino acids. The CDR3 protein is CASSLGRNTGELFF. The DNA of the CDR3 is TGTGCCAGCTCGCTCGGTCGTAACACCGGGGAGCTGTTTTTT.